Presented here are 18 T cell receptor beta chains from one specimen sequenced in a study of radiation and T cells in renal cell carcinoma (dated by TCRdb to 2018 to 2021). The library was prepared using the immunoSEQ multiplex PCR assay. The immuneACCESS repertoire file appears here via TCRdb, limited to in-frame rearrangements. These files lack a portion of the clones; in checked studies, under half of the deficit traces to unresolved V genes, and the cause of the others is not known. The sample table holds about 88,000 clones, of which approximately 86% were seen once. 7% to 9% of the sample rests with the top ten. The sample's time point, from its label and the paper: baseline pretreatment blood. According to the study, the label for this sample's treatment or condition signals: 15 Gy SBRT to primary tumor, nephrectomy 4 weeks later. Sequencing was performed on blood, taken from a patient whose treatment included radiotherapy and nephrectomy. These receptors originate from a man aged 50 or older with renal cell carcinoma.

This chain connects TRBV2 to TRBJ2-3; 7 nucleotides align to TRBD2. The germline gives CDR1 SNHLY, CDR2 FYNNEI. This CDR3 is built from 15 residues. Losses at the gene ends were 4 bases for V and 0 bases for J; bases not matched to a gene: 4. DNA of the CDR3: TGTGCCAGCAGTGCGACTAGCCAAAGCACAGATACGCAGTATTTT. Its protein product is CASSATSQSTDTQYF.

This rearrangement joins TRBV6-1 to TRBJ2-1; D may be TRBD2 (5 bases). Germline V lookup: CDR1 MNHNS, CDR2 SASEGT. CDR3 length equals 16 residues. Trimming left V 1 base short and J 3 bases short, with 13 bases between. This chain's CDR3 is CASSEDSGTFYNEQFF. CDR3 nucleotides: TGTGCCAGCAGTGAAGATTCGGGAACTTTCTACAATGAGCAGTTCTTC.

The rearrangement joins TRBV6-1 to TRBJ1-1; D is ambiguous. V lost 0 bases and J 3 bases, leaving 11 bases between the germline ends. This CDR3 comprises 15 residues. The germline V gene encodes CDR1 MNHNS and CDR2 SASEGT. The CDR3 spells CASSEASLQYTEAFF. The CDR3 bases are TGTGCCAGCAGTGAAGCTTCTCTGCAGTACACTGAAGCTTTCTTT.

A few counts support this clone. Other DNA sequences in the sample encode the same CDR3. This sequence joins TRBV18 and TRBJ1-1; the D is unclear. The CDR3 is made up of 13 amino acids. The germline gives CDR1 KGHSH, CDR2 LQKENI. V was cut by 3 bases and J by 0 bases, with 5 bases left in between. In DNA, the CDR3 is TGTGCCAGCTCACCCGGGGTGAACACTGAAGCTTTCTTT. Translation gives CASSPGVNTEAFF.

This chain's CDR3 is CASSSAQGAGNEKLFF. CDR3 nucleotide sequence: TGTGCCAGCAGCTCCGCCCAGGGGGCGGGTAATGAAAAACTGTTTTTT. V usage is TRBV28 and J usage is TRBJ1-4, with 8 bases aligning to TRBD1. This CDR3 has 16 amino acids. CDR1 and CDR2 (germline): MDHEN, SYDVKM. V shed 6 bases, J shed 4 bases, and the junction held 10 bases outside the gene matches.

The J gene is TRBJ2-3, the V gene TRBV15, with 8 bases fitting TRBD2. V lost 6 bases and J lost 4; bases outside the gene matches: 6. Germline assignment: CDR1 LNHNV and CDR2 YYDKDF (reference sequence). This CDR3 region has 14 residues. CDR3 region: CATSTTSGADTQYF. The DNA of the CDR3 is TGTGCCACCAGTACAACTAGCGGCGCAGATACGCAGTATTTT.

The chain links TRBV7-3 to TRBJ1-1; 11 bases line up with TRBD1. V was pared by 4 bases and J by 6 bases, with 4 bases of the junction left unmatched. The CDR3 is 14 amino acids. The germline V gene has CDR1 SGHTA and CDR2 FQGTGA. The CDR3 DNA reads TGTGCCAGCAGCTCCGGACAGGGGGCCTCTGAAGCTTTCTTT. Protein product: CASSSGQGASEAFF.

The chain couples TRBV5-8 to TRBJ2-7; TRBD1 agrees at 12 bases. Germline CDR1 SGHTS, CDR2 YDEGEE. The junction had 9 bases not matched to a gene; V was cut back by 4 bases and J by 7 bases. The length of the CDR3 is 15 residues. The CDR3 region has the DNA TGTGCCAGCAGCCGGGGGACAGGGGGCGCCGAGGAGCAGTACTTC. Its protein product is CASSRGTGGAEEQYF.

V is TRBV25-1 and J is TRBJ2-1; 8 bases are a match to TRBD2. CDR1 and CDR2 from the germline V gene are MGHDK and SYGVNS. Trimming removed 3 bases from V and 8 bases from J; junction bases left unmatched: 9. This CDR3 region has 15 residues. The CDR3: CASSEARGAPHEQFF. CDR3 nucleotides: TGTGCCAGCAGTGAGGCGCGGGGGGCCCCCCATGAGCAGTTCTTC.

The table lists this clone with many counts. The CDR3 DNA sequence: TGTGCCAGCAGCTACGGGGCTGAAGCTTTCTTT. Protein sequence: CASSYGAEAFF. The chain carries TRBV2 and TRBJ1-1; D ambiguous. This CDR3 contains 11 residues. Germline V lookup: CDR1 SNHLY, CDR2 FYNNEI. V lost 6 bases to trimming and J lost 6 bases, with 8 bases between them.

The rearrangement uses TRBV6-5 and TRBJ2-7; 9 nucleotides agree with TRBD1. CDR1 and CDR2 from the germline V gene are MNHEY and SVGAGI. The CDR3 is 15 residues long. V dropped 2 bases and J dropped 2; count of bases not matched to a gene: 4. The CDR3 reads CASSYGGTGTYEQYF. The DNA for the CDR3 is TGTGCCAGCAGTTACGGCGGGACAGGGACCTACGAGCAGTACTTC.

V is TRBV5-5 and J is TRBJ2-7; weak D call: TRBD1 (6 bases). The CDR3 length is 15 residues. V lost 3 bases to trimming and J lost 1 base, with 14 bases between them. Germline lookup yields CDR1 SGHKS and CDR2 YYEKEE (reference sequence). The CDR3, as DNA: TGTGCCAGCAGCTCTCAAACCGGACAGTCCTACGAGCAGTACTTC. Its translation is CASSSQTGQSYEQYF. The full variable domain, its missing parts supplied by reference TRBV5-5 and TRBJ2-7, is DAGVTQSPTHLIKTRGQQVTLRCSPISGHKSVSWYQQVLGQGPQFIFQYYEKEERGRGNFPDRFSARQFPNYSSELNVNALLLGDSALYLCASSSQTGQSYEQYFGPGTRLTVT.

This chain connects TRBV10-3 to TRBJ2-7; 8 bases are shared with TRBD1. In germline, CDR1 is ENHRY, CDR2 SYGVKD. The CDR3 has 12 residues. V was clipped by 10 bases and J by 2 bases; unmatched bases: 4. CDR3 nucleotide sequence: TGTGCCACCGGGACAGGAACCTACGAGCAGTACTTC. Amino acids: CATGTGTYEQYF.

CDR3 region: CSVEEPGIYEQYF. The DNA of the CDR3 is TGCAGCGTTGAAGAGCCGGGAATCTACGAGCAGTACTTC. J is TRBJ2-7 and V is TRBV29-1, with D possibly TRBD2 on 5 matching bases. Germline CDR1 reads SQVTM; CDR2 reads ANQGSEA. CDR3 length: 13 residues. V shed 0 bases and J shed 3 bases, with 9 bases lying between them.

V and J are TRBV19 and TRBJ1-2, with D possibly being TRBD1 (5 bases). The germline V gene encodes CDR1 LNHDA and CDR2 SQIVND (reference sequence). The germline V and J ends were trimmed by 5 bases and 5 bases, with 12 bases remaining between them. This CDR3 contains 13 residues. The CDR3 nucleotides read TGTGCCAGTAGTCCCGACAGAGTATATGGCTACACCTTC. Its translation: CASSPDRVYGYTF.

CDR3 nucleotides: TGTGCCAGTTCCCCCTCCCCGGGGATAGGAGAGACCCAGTACTTC. This codes for CASSPSPGIGETQYF. The chain couples TRBV28 to TRBJ2-5; maybe TRBD2 (5 bases). The V gene's germline CDR1 is MDHEN and CDR2 SYDVKM. The CDR3 has 15 amino acids. V was trimmed by 9 bases and J by 4 bases, leaving 21 bases between them.

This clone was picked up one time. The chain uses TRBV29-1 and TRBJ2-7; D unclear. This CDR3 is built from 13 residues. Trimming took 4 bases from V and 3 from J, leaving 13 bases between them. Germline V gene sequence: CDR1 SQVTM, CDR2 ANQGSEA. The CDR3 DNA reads TGCAGCGTTGTTTTTGCTGGTGTCTACGAGCAGTACTTC. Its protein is CSVVFAGVYEQYF.

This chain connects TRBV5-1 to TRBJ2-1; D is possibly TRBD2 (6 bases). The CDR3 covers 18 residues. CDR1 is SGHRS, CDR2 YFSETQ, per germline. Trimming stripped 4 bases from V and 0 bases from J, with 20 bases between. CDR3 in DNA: TGCGCCAGCAGCCGGTTAATATCTAGCGCCTACTCCTACAATGAGCAGTTCTTC. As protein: CASSRLISSAYSYNEQFF.